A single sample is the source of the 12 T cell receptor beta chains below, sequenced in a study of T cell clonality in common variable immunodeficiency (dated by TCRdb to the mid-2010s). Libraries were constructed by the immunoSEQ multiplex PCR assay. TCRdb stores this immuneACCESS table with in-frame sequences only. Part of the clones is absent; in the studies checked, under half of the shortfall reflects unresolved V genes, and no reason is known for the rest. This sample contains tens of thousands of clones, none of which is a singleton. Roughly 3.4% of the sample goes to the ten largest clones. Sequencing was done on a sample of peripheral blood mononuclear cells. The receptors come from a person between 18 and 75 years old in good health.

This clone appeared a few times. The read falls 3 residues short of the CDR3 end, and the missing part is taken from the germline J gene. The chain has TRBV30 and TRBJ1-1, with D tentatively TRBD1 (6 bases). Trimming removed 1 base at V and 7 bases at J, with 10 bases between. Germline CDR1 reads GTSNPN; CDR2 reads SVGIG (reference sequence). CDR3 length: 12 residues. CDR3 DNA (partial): TGTGCCTGGAGTGACCAGGGGCGTGAA. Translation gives CAWSDQGRE. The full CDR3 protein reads CAWSDQGREAFF. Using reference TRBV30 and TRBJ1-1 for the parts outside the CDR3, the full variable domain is SQTIHQWPATLVQPVGSPLSLECTVEGTSNPNLYWYRQAAGRGLQLLFYSVGIGQISSEVPQNLSASRPQDRQFILSSKKLLLSDSGFYLCAWSDQGREAFFGQGTRLTVV.

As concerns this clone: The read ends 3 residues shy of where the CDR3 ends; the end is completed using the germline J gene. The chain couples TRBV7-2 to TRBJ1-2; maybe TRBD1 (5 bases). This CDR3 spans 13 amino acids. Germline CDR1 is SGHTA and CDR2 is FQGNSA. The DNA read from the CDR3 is TGTGCCAGCAGCCAGGGACTTGAATACGAC. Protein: CASSQGLEYD. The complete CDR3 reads CASSQGLEYDYTF.

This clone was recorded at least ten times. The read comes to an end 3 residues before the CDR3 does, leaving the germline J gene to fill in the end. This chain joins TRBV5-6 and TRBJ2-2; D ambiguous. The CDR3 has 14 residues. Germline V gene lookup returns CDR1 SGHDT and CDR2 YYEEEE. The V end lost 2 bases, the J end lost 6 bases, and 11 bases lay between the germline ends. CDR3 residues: CASSFGDWAGELFF. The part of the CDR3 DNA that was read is TGTGCCAGCAGCTTCGGTGACTGGGCCGGGGAG. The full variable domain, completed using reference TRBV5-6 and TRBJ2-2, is DAGVTQSPTHLIKTRGQQVTLRCSPKSGHDTVSWYQQALGQGPQFIFQYYEEEERQRGNFPDRFSGHQFPNYSSELNVNALLLGDSALYLCASSFGDWAGELFFGEGSRLTVL.

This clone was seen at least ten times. The part of the CDR3 DNA that was read is TGCAGTGCTAGCAGCCTAGCGGGACTCACAGATACG. Translated, it gives CSASSLAGLTDT. The CDR3 in full is CSASSLAGLTDTQYF. The V call is TRBV20-1, the J call TRBJ2-3; 9 nucleotides agree with TRBD2. Read coverage stops 3 residues before the CDR3 terminus; the germline J gene supplies the remainder. The germline gives CDR1 DFQATT, CDR2 SNEGSKA (reference sequence). This CDR3 region has 15 residues. V lost 3 bases and J lost 2; bases outside the gene matches: 6.

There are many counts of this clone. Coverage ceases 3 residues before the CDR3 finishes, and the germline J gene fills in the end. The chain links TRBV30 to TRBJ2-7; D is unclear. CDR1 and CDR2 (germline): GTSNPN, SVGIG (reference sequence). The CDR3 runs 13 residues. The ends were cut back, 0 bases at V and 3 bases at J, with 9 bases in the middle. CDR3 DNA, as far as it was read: TGTGCCTGGAGTGTGGGCAGAGACTACGAG. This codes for CAWSVGRDYE. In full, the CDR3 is CAWSVGRDYEQYF.

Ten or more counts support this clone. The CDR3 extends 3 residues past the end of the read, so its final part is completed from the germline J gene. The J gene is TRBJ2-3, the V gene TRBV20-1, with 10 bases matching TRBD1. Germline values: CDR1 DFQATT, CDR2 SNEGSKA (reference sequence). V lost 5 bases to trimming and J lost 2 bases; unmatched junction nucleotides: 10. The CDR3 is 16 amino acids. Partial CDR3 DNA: TGCAGTGCTGCCTTACTGGACAGGGGGTTCACAGATACG. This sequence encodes CSAALLDRGFTDT. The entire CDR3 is CSAALLDRGFTDTQYF.

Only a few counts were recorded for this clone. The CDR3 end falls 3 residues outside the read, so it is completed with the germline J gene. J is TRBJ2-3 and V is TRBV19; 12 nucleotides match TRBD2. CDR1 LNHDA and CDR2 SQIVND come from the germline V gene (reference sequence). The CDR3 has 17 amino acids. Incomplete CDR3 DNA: TGTGCCAGTAGCCGACTAGCGGGAGTGGGGACCCAAGAGACG. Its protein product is CASSRLAGVGTQET. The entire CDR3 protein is CASSRLAGVGTQETQYF.

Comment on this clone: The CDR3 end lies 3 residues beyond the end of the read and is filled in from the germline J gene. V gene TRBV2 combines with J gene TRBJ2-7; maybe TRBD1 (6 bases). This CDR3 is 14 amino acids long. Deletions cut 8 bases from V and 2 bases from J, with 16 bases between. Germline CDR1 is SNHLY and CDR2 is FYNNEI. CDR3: CASPPQGRPYEQYF. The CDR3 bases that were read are TGTGCCAGCCCTCCACAGGGAAGGCCCTACGAG.

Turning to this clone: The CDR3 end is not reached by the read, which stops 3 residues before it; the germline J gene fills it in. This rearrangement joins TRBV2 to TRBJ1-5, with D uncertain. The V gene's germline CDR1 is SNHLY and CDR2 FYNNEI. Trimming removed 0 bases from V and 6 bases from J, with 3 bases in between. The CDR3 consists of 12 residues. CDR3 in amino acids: CASSEARQPQHF. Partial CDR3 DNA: TGTGCCAGCAGTGAAGCGCGTCAGCCC.

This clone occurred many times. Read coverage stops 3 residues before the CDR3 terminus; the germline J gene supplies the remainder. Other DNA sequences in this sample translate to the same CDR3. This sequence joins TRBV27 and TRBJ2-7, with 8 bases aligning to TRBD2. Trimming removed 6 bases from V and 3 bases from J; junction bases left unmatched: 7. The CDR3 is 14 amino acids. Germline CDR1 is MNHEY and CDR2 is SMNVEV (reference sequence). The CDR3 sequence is CASSFKAGGYEQYF. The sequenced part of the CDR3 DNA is TGTGCCAGCAGCTTTAAGGCGGGAGGCTACGAG.

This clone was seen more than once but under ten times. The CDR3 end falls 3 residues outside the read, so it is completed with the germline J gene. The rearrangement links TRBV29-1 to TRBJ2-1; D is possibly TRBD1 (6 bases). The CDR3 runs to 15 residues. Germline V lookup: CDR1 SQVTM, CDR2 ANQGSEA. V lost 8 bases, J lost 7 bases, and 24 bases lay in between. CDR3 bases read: TGCAGCATTTCCGCCCCCGGCAGGGGCATAAATGAG. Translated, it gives CSISAPGRGINE. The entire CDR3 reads CSISAPGRGINEQFF.

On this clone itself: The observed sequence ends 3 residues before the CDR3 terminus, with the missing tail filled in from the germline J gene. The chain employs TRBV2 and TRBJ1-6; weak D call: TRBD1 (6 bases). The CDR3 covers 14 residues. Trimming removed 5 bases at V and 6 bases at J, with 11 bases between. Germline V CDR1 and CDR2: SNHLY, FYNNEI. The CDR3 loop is CASSRTVFNSPLHF. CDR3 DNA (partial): TGTGCCAGCAGTCGGACAGTATTTAATTCACCC.